This T cell receptor (beta chain) was profiled in a study of tumor and adjacent non-tumor tissue in lung cancer. Study-wide points: Tumor tissue had significantly higher TCR diversity than normal lung. Top 100 clones took a larger repertoire share in normal lung.

Turning to this clonotype: Its specificity is unknown.

The template was RNA from unsorted bulk tissue. Donors were chemotherapy-naive, newly diagnosed lung cancer surgical patients in China, August–November 2014. V was pared by 4 bases and J by 2 bases, with 11 bases of the junction left unmatched. The CDR3 contains 16 residues. Germline values: CDR1 DFQATT, CDR2 SNEGSKA (reference sequence). A modified ARM-PCR protocol with three rounds of nested PCR amplified TCRbeta. TCRdb re-analysed the multiplex PCR reads in MiXCR, keeping a single row per CDR3 protein. The table has over 110,000 distinct CDR3 sequences, roughly 66% seen once. Sequenced: lung tumor tissue. This chain uses TRBV20-1 with TRBJ1-2; 9 nucleotides match TRBD1. The receptor's source is a man aged 60-69 years with small cell lung cancer. In nucleotides, the CDR3 is TGCAGTGCTAAACAGGGGGCTGGAGGATTGAACTATGGCTACACCTTC. The encoded protein is CSAKQGAGGLNYGYTF.